Each of the 28 T cell receptor beta chains below was sequenced from the same sample in a study of siplizumab effects on memory and regulatory T cells. The data were produced by immunoSEQ multiplex PCR, yet TCRdb's version contains in-frame clones alone and is incomplete. The table includes more than 85,000 clones, about 90% detected once. The sequenced sample consisted of Tregs sorted from blood. Source of these receptors: a human donor in good health.

The chain carries TRBV7-9 and TRBJ2-5; D call uncertain. Looked up from germline, CDR1 is SEHNR and CDR2 is FQNEAQ (reference sequence). The CDR3 is 15 residues long. Trimming shortened V by 1 base and J by 3 bases, and 12 bases separated the two germline ends. CDR3 region: CASSLDPGREETQYF. In DNA form, the CDR3 reads TGTGCCAGCAGCTTAGATCCAGGACGAGAAGAGACCCAGTACTTC.

The chain employs TRBV9 and TRBJ1-3; D remains ambiguous. The CDR3 is 14 residues long. In germline, CDR1 is SGDLS, CDR2 YYNGEE. V shed 2 bases and J shed 0 bases, with 6 bases lying between them. Written as DNA, the CDR3 is TGTGCCAGCAGCGTTGGGTTCTCTGGAAACACCATATATTTT. Translation gives CASSVGFSGNTIYF.

This rearrangement joins TRBV4-2 to TRBJ2-1, with a weak D call TRBD2 (6 bases). Germline V gene data show CDR1 as LGHNA and CDR2 as YNFKEQ. Trimming stripped 3 bases from V and 4 bases from J, with 7 bases between. CDR3 length: 13 residues. The CDR3 nucleotides are TGTGCCAGCAGCCAGGAGGGGTACAATGAGCAGTTCTTC. This codes for CASSQEGYNEQFF.

The chain combines TRBV5-4 with TRBJ2-7, with D unclear. This CDR3 is 15 amino acids long. V was clipped by 0 bases and J by 0 bases, with 10 bases between them. Germline V gives CDR1 SGHNT, CDR2 YYREEE (reference sequence). The CDR3 DNA reads as TGTGCCAGCAGCTTGGGCGGCGGTAGCTCCTACGAGCAGTACTTC. Translation gives CASSLGGGSSYEQYF.

The chain uses TRBV19 and TRBJ1-5; D is unresolved. CDR3 length equals 12 residues. From germline, CDR1 is LNHDA and CDR2 SQIVND (reference sequence). Trimming cost V 4 bases and J 5 bases, with 6 bases left between them. The CDR3: CASSKKDQPQHF. The CDR3 nucleotides read TGTGCCAGTAGTAAGAAAGATCAGCCCCAGCATTTT.

The V gene is TRBV9, the J gene TRBJ1-1, with D possibly being TRBD1 (6 bases). The germline gives CDR1 SGDLS, CDR2 YYNGEE. The CDR3 is 15 residues long. The V gene lost 5 bases and the J gene lost 0 bases, with 14 bases spanning the gap. The CDR3 DNA sequence: TGTGCCAGCAGTAAATTGGACAGAGTGAACACTGAAGCTTTCTTT. The encoded protein is CASSKLDRVNTEAFF.

The gene calls are TRBV2 and TRBJ2-1; tentative D call: TRBD1 (5 bases). CDR1 SNHLY and CDR2 FYNNEI come from the germline V gene. Trimming stripped 2 bases from V and 1 base from J, with 12 bases between. The CDR3 has 16 amino acids. The CDR3 is CASSEMGKGSYNEQFF. The CDR3 DNA is TGTGCCAGCAGTGAAATGGGGAAGGGGTCCTACAATGAGCAGTTCTTC.

This clone occurred once. The V and J genes are TRBV6-1 and TRBJ2-5, with D perhaps TRBD1 or TRBD2 (5 bases each). V was trimmed by 6 bases and J by 4 bases, leaving 12 bases between them. The CDR3 totals 13 residues. Germline CDR1 reads MNHNS; CDR2 reads SASEGT. CDR3 nucleotide sequence: TGTGCCAGCAGGTCAGGGAGTCGAGAGACCCAGTACTTC. It specifies CASRSGSRETQYF.

The J gene is TRBJ2-5, the V gene TRBV19, with 10 bases identical to TRBD1. This CDR3 spans 15 amino acids. Germline CDR1 reads LNHDA; CDR2 reads SQIVND (reference sequence). V shed 5 bases, J shed 4 bases, and the junction held 7 bases outside the gene matches. CDR3 region: CASSPGQGFGETQYF. CDR3 DNA sequence: TGTGCCAGTAGTCCGGGACAGGGGTTTGGAGAGACCCAGTACTTC. The complete variable domain, with remaining parts taken from reference TRBV19 and TRBJ2-5, reads DGGITQSPKYLFRKEGQNVTLSCEQNLNHDAMYWYRQDPGQGLRLIYYSQIVNDFQKGDIAEGYSVSREKKESFPLTVTSAQKNPTAFYLCASSPGQGFGETQYFGPGTRLLVL.

The chain uses TRBV9 and TRBJ2-1; a weak D match, TRBD2 (6 bases). CDR3 length: 17 residues. Trimming left V 0 bases short and J 8 bases short, with 21 bases between. Per the germline V gene, CDR1 is SGDLS and CDR2 is YYNGEE. For the CDR3, the DNA is TGTGCCAGCAGCGTAGCTACGGGAGACACGGTGAGGGATGAGCAGTTCTTC. Protein product: CASSVATGDTVRDEQFF.

The chain joins TRBV10-3 to TRBJ1-2; D is unclear. This CDR3 has 12 residues. Germline V gene data show CDR1 as ENHRY and CDR2 as SYGVKD. V lost 2 bases and J lost 7, with 8 bases in between. DNA for the CDR3: TGTGCCATCAGTGAGAGGGTGGGTGGCTACACCTTC. Protein product: CAISERVGGYTF.

There are a few counts of this clone. The chain joins TRBV7-9 to TRBJ1-2; D is uncertain. Per the germline V gene, CDR1 is SEHNR and CDR2 is FQNEAQ (reference sequence). The CDR3 is 13 residues long. V gave up 0 bases and J gave up 5 bases, with 7 bases separating them. The CDR3 DNA sequence: TGTGCCAGCAGCTTAGCAGGGTATTATGGCTACACCTTC. As protein: CASSLAGYYGYTF.

The genes are TRBV5-6 and TRBJ2-2; D gene uncertain. From germline, CDR1 is SGHDT and CDR2 YYEEEE. There are 16 residues in the CDR3. Trimming took off 3 bases at V and 1 base at J, with 13 bases between the two ends. In nucleotides, the CDR3 is TGTGCCAGCAGCTCTCTCCCACGTCGGAACACCGGGGAGCTGTTTTTT. Protein sequence: CASSSLPRRNTGELFF. The complete variable domain, with remaining parts taken from reference TRBV5-6 and TRBJ2-2, reads DAGVTQSPTHLIKTRGQQVTLRCSPKSGHDTVSWYQQALGQGPQFIFQYYEEEERQRGNFPDRFSGHQFPNYSSELNVNALLLGDSALYLCASSSLPRRNTGELFFGEGSRLTVL.

V gene TRBV6-5 combines with J gene TRBJ2-7; D is ambiguous. The germline V gene has CDR1 MNHEY and CDR2 SVGAGI. The CDR3 runs to 15 residues. V dropped 0 bases and J dropped 3 bases, with 12 bases sitting between them. In nucleotides, the CDR3 is TGTGCCAGCAGTTACTCGTCGGGTTCTATCTACGAGCAGTACTTC. It is translated as CASSYSSGSIYEQYF.

This chain's CDR3 is CASRGGEEKLFF. The CDR3, as DNA: TGCGCCAGCAGGGGGGGCGAGGAAAAACTGTTTTTT. The chain recombines TRBV5-1 with TRBJ1-4; a weak D match, TRBD1 (6 bases). The CDR3 sequence is 12 residues long. V gave up 5 bases and J gave up 8 bases, with 10 bases separating them. In germline, CDR1 is SGHRS, CDR2 YFSETQ.

The rearrangement uses TRBV6-1 and TRBJ2-7, with 12 bases identical to TRBD2. The V and J ends lost 3 bases and 3 bases, in that order; junction bases with no gene match: 3. CDR3 length: 15 residues. The germline V gene encodes CDR1 MNHNS and CDR2 SASEGT. The CDR3 is CASSDLAGGIYEQYF. CDR3 DNA sequence: TGTGCCAGCAGTGACCTAGCGGGAGGGATCTACGAGCAGTACTTC.

The V gene is TRBV18, the J gene TRBJ2-5; tentative D call: TRBD1 (5 bases). Germline CDR1 reads KGHSH; CDR2 reads LQKENI. Trimming cost V 3 bases and J 0 bases, with 8 bases left between them. This CDR3 comprises 14 residues. The CDR3 DNA follows: TGTGCCAGCTCACCGACAGCTAACCAAGAGACCCAGTACTTC. Encoded protein: CASSPTANQETQYF. Looking up the rest from reference TRBV18 and TRBJ2-5 gives the full variable domain: NAGVMQNPRHLVRRRGQEARLRCSPMKGHSHVYWYRQLPEEGLKFMVYLQKENIIDESGMPKERFSAEFPKEGPSILRIQQVVRGDSAAYFCASSPTANQETQYFGPGTRLLVL.

This clone was observed a single time. The chain joins TRBV7-3 to TRBJ1-4; D is uncertain. V lost 1 base and J 5 bases, leaving 11 bases between the germline ends. Germline V lookup: CDR1 SGHTA, CDR2 FQGTGA. The CDR3 length is 15 residues. The CDR3 sequence is CASSLSGVKNEKLFF. The CDR3 region has the DNA TGTGCCAGCAGCTTAAGTGGGGTTAAGAATGAAAAACTGTTTTTT.

V and J are TRBV7-8 and TRBJ1-1; D unresolved. Germline values: CDR1 SGHVS, CDR2 FQNEAQ. V dropped 1 base and J dropped 1 base, with 4 bases sitting between them. This CDR3 has 13 residues. CDR3 coding DNA: TGTGCCAGCAGCTTAGTAAGGAACACTGAAGCTTTCTTT. Translating it yields CASSLVRNTEAFF.

The gene calls are TRBV5-1 and TRBJ2-7; a weak D match, TRBD1 (6 bases). Trimming left V 4 bases short and J 0 bases short, with 8 bases between. CDR3 length: 13 amino acids. The germline gives CDR1 SGHRS, CDR2 YFSETQ. Here the CDR3 DNA reads TGCGCCAGCAGCCCGGACAGCTCCTACGAGCAGTACTTC. Amino acids: CASSPDSSYEQYF.

This chain uses TRBV9 with TRBJ2-6, with D perhaps TRBD1 (6 bases). The CDR3 length is 18 residues. The V gene's germline CDR1 is SGDLS and CDR2 YYNGEE. V was clipped by 0 bases and J by 1 base, with 14 bases between them. The CDR3 DNA reads as TGTGCCAGCAGCGTAGGAACAGGGCGAGGGTCTGGGGCCAACGTCCTGACTTTC. Residues: CASSVGTGRGSGANVLTF.

The chain joins TRBV25-1 to TRBJ2-7; 12 nucleotides align to TRBD2. V lost 8 bases, J lost 3 bases, and 5 bases stayed unmatched. Germline-derived CDR1 and CDR2 are MGHDK and SYGVNS. The CDR3 is 14 amino acids. CDR3 DNA: TGTGCCAGCGGTGGGACTAGCGGGTACTACGAGCAGTACTTC. Translation: CASGGTSGYYEQYF.

The chain carries TRBV9 and TRBJ2-5; 10 bases match TRBD2. This CDR3 has 15 amino acids. J gave up 5 bases and V 4 bases, and 8 bases lay outside the gene matches. CDR1 SGDLS and CDR2 YYNGEE come from the germline V gene. CDR3 sequence: CASSPGLAGVETQYF. As DNA, the CDR3 is TGTGCCAGCAGCCCAGGCCTAGCGGGGGTGGAGACCCAGTACTTC.

This clone was found once. V is TRBV6-4 and J is TRBJ1-1; D is perhaps TRBD1 (6 bases). Trimming removed 4 bases from V and 2 bases from J, with 8 bases in between. Per the germline V gene, CDR1 is MRHNA and CDR2 is SNTAGT. This CDR3 is 13 amino acids long. CDR3 in amino acids: CASSADRNTEAFF. CDR3 sequence (DNA): TGTGCCAGCAGTGCGGACAGAAACACTGAAGCTTTCTTT.

The V gene is TRBV19, the J gene TRBJ1-5, with D uncertain. The CDR3 is 16 residues long. The V end lost 1 base, the J end lost 0 bases, and 10 bases lay between the germline ends. CDR1 is LNHDA and CDR2 is SQIVND in the germline V gene (reference sequence). CDR3 sequence (DNA): TGTGCCAGTAGTATAGGGGGTACAAATAGCAATCAGCCCCAGCATTTT. Amino acids: CASSIGGTNSNQPQHF.

The chain is built from TRBV6-6 and TRBJ1-1, with D perhaps matching TRBD1 (6 bases). Trimming pared 9 bases from V and 7 bases from J, leaving 18 bases between. CDR1 and CDR2 (germline): MNHNY, SVGAGI (reference sequence). The CDR3 loop spans 13 amino acids. The CDR3 region has the DNA TGTGCCAGTGGATCGACAGGACTAGGTGAAGCTTTCTTT. Translation: CASGSTGLGEAFF.

The chain combines TRBV7-8 with TRBJ1-4; D is ambiguous. Trimming left V 2 bases short and J 0 bases short, with 10 bases between. This CDR3 has 16 residues. Germline V gene lookup returns CDR1 SGHVS and CDR2 FQNEAQ. CDR3: CASSLRHFATNEKLFF. In DNA, the CDR3 is TGTGCCAGCAGCTTACGGCACTTTGCAACTAATGAAAAACTGTTTTTT.

Note on this clone: Distinct nucleotide sequences in the sample also encode this CDR3. The chain joins TRBV2 to TRBJ1-2; no firm D call. The V gene's germline CDR1 is SNHLY and CDR2 FYNNEI. This CDR3 spans 13 amino acids. The V end was cut by 6 bases, the J end by 4 bases, with 12 bases between. CDR3 nucleotides: TGTGCCAGCAGAAAAACGGGGATCTATGGCTACACCTTC. Translating gives CASRKTGIYGYTF.